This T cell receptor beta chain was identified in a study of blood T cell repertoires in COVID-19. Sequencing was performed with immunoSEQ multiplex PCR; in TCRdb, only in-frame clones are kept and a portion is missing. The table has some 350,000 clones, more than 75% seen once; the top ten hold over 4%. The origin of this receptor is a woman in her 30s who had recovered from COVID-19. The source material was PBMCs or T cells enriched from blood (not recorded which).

Here the CDR3 reads CASSGTASGNTIYF. The CDR3 nucleotides are TGTGCCAGCTCGGGGACAGCCTCTGGAAACACCATATATTTT. The chain is built from TRBV7-9 and TRBJ1-3, with 7 nucleotides matching TRBD1. From germline, CDR1 is SEHNR and CDR2 FQNEAQ (reference sequence). V lost 8 bases, J lost 0 bases, and 4 bases stayed unmatched. This CDR3 has 14 amino acids.